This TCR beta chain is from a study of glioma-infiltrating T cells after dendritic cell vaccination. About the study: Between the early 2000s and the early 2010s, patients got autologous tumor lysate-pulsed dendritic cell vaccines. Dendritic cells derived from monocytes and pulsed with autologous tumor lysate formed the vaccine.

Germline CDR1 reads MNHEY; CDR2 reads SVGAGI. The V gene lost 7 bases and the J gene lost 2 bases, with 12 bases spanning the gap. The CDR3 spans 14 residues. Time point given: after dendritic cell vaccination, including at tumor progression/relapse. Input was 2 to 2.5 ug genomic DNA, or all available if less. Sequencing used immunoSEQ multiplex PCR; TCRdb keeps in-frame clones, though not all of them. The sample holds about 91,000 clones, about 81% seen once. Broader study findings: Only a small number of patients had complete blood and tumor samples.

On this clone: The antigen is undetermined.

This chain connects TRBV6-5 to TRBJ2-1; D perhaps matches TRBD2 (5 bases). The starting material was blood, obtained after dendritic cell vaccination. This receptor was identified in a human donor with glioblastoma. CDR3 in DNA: TGTGCCAGCACCAATCGGGGTACCTACAATGAGCAGTTCTTC. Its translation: CASTNRGTYNEQFF.